The source of this T cell receptor (beta chain) is a study of blood T cell repertoires in COVID-19. About the research overall: The United States, Italy and Spain were the sources of the acute and convalescent COVID-19 samples. The cDNA or gDNA used as material had been derived from T cells, B-cell-depleted T cells, or PBMCs.

Study processing details: Amplified reference gene primers provided the basis for estimating nucleated cell counts. Profiled with immunoSEQ multiplex PCR; TCRdb holds only in-frame clones, not every one. V and J calls and clone size are as listed in that table; D and trimming were resolved from the DNA. The profile shows tens of thousands of clones, more than 75% of them singletons. The CDR3 spans 12 residues. V was shortened by 7 bases and J by 8 bases, with 14 bases between the two germline ends. This clone came up once. Sequencing was done on a sample of peripheral blood. This chain uses TRBV12-3 or TRBV12-4 with TRBJ1-2, with a possible D match to TRBD1 (5 bases). The receptor was isolated from a man aged 50 or older with active or convalescent COVID-19. Written as DNA, the CDR3 is TGTGCCAGCATAGGGCAGGGCAACGGCTACACCTTC. This translates into CASIGQGNGYTF.